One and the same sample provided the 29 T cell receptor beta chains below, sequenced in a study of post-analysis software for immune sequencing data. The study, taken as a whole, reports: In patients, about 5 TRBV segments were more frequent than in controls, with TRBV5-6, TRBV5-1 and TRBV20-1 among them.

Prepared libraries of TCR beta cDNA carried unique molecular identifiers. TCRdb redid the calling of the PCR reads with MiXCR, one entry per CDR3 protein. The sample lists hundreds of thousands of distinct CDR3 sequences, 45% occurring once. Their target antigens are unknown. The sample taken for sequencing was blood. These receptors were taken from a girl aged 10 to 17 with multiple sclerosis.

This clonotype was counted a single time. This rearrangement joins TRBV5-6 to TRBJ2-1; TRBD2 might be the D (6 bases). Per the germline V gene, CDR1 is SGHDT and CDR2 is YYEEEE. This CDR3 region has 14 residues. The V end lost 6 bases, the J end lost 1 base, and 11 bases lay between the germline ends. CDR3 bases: TGTGCCAGCATACCAGCGGGTTCCTACAATGAGCAGTTCTTC. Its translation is CASIPAGSYNEQFF.

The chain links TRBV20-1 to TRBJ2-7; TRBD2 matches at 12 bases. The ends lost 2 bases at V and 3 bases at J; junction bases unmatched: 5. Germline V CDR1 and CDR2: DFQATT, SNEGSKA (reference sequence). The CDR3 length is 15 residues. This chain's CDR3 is CSARPGTSGYYEQYF. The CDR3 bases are TGCAGTGCTAGACCCGGGACTAGCGGGTACTACGAGCAGTACTTC.

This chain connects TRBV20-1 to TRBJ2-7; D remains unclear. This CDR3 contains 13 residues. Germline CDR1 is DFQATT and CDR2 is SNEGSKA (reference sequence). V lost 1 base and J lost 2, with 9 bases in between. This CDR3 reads CSARGLSTYEQYF. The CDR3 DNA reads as TGCAGTGCTAGAGGGCTGAGCACCTACGAGCAGTACTTC.

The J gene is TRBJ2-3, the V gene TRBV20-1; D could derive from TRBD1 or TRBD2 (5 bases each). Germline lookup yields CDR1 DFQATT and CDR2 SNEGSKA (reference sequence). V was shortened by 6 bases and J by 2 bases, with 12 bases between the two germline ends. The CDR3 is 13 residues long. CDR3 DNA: TGCAGTGCAACTCGGGACGCCACAGATACGCAGTATTTT. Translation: CSATRDATDTQYF.

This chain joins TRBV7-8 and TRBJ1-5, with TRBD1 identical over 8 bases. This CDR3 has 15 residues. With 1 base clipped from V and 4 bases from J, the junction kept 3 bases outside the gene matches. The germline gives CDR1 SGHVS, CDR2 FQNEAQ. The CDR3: CASSLGRQGNQPQHF. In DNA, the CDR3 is TGTGCCAGCAGCTTAGGCCGACAGGGGAATCAGCCCCAGCATTTT.

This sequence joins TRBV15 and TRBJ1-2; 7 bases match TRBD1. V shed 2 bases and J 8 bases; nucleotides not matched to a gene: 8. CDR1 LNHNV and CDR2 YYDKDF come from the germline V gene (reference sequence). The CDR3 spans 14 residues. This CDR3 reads CATSRNWQGGGYTF. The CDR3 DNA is TGTGCCACCAGCAGAAATTGGCAGGGGGGCGGCTACACCTTC. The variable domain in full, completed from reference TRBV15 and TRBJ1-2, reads DAMVIQNPRYQVTQFGKPVTLSCSQTLNHNVMYWYQQKSSQAPKLLFHYYDKDFNNEADTPDNFQSRRPNTSFCFLDIRSPGLGDTAMYLCATSRNWQGGGYTFGSGTRLTVV.

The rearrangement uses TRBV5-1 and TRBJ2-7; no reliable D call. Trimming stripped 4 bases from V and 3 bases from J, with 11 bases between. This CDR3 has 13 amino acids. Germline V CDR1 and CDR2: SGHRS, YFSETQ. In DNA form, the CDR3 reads TGCGCCAGCAGCCCAGAAGTTGGCTACGAGCAGTACTTC. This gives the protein CASSPEVGYEQYF.

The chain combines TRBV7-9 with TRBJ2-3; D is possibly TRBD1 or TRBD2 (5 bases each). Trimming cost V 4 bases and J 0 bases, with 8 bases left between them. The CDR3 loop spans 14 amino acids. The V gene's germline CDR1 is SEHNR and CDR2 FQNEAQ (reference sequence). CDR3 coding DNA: TGTGCCAGCAGCTGGGGCGGGAGCACAGATACGCAGTATTTT. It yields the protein CASSWGGSTDTQYF. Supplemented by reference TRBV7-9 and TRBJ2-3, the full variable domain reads DTGVSQNPRHKITKRGQNVTFRCDPISEHNRLYWYRQTLGQGPEFLTYFQNEAQLEKSRLLSDRFSAERPKGSFSTLEIQRTEQGDSAMYLCASSWGGSTDTQYFGPGTRLTVL.

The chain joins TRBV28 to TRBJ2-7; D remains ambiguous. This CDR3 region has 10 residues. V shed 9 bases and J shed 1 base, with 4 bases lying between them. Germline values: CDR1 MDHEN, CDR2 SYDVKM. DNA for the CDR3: TGTGCCAGTCGATCCTACGAGCAGTACTTC. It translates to CASRSYEQYF.

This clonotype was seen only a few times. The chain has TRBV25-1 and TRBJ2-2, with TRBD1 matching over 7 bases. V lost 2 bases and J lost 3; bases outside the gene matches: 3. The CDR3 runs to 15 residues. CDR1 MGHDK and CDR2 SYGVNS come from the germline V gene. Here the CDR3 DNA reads TGTGCCAGCAGTGAACCAACAGGGGACACCGGGGAGCTGTTTTTT. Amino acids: CASSEPTGDTGELFF.

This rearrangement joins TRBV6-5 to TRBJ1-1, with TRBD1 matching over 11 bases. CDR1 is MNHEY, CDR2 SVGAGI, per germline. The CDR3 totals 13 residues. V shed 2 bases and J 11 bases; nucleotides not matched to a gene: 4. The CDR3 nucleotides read TGTGCCAGCAGTTACGCGGGACAGGGGGAGGCTTTCTTT. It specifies CASSYAGQGEAFF.

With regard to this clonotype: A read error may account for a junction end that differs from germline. CDR3 sequence: CASSFTASTGAYERYF. DNA for the CDR3: TGTGCCAGCAGCTTTACCGCCTCGACAGGGGCCTACGAGCGGTACTTC. The chain has TRBV7-9 and TRBJ2-7; 8 bases are a match to TRBD1. The CDR3 sequence is 16 residues long. Per the germline V gene, CDR1 is SEHNR and CDR2 is FQNEAQ (reference sequence).

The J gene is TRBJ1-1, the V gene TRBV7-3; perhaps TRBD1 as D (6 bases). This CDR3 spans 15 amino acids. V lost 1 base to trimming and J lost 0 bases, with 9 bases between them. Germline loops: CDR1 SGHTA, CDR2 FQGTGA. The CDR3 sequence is CASSLNEGVNTEAFF. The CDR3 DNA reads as TGTGCCAGCAGCTTAAACGAGGGGGTGAACACTGAAGCTTTCTTT.

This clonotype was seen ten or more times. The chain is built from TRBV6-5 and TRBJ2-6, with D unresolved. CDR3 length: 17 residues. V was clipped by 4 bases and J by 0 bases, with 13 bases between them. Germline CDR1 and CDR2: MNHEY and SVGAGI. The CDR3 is CASSSLERLSGANVLTF. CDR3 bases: TGTGCCAGCAGTTCCCTGGAACGGCTCTCTGGGGCCAACGTCCTGACTTTC.

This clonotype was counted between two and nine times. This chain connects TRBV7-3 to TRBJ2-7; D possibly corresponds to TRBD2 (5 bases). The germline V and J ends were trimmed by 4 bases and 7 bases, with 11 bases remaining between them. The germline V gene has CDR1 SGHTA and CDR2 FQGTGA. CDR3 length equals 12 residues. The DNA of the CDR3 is TGTGCCAGCAGCTACCCCTCGGGGGAGCAGTACTTC. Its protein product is CASSYPSGEQYF.

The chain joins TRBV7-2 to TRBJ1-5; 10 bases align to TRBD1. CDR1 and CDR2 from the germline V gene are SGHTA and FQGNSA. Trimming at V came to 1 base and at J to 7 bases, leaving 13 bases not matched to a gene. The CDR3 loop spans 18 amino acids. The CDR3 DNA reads TGTGCCAGCAGCTTAGTCGTCACCGGGACAGGGGCAGGGCAGCCCCAGCATTTT. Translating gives CASSLVVTGTGAGQPQHF.

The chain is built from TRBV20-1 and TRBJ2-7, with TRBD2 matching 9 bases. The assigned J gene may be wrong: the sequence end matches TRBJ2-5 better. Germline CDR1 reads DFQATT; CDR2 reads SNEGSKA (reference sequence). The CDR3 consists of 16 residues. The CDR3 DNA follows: TGCAGTGCAAGATCCCTAGCGGGAACCTCTCAAGAGACCCAGTACTTC. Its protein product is CSARSLAGTSQETQYF.

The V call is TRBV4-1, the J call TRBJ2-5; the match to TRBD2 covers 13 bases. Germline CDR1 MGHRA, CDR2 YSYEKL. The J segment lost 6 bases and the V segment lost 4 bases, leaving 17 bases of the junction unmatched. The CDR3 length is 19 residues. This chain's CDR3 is CASSPRAGTSGNFRKTQYF. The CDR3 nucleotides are TGCGCCAGCAGCCCAAGGGCCGGGACTAGCGGGAATTTTCGAAAGACCCAGTACTTC.

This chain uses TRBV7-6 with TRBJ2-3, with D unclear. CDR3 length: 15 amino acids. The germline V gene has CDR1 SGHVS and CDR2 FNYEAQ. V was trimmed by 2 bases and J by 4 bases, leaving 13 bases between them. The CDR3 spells CASSLLGQVPDTQYF. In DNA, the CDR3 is TGTGCCAGCAGCTTACTGGGCCAAGTCCCAGATACGCAGTATTTT. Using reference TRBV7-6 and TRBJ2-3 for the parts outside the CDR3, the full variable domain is GAGVSQSPRYKVTKRGQDVALRCDPISGHVSLYWYRQALGQGPEFLTYFNYEAQQDKSGLPNDRFSAERPEGSISTLTIQRTEQRDSAMYRCASSLLGQVPDTQYFGPGTRLTVL.

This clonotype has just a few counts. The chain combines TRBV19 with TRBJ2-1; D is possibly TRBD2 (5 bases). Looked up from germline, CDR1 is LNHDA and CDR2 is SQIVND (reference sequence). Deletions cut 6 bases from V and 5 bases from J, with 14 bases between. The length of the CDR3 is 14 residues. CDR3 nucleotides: TGTGCCAGTAGGAATCCACTAGTGCACAATGAGCAGTTCTTC. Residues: CASRNPLVHNEQFF. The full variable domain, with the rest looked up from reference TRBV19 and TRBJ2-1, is DGGITQSPKYLFRKEGQNVTLSCEQNLNHDAMYWYRQDPGQGLRLIYYSQIVNDFQKGDIAEGYSVSREKKESFPLTVTSAQKNPTAFYLCASRNPLVHNEQFFGPGTRLTVL.

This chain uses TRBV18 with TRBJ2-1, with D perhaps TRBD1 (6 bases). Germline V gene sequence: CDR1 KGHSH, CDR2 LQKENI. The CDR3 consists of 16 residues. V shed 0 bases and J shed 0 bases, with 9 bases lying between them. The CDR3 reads CASSPPQGGSYNEQFF. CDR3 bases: TGTGCCAGCTCACCACCCCAAGGGGGCTCCTACAATGAGCAGTTCTTC. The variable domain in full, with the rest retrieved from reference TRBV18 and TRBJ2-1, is NAGVMQNPRHLVRRRGQEARLRCSPMKGHSHVYWYRQLPEEGLKFMVYLQKENIIDESGMPKERFSAEFPKEGPSILRIQQVVRGDSAAYFCASSPPQGGSYNEQFFGPGTRLTVL.

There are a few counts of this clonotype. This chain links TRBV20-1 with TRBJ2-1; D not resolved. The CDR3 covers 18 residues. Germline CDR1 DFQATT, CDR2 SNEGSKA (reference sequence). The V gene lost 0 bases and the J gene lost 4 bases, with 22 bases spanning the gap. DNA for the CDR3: TGCAGTGCTAGAGATTTAAGGGTCCAGCATTCATCGTACAATGAGCAGTTCTTC. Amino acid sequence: CSARDLRVQHSSYNEQFF.

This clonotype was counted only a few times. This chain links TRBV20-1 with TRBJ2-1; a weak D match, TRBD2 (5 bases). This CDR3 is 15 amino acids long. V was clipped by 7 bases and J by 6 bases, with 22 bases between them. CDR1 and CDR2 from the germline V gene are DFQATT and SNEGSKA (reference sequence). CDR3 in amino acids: CSVDRAAGSFNEQFF. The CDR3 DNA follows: TGCAGTGTTGACCGGGCGGCGGGCTCTTTCAATGAGCAGTTCTTC.

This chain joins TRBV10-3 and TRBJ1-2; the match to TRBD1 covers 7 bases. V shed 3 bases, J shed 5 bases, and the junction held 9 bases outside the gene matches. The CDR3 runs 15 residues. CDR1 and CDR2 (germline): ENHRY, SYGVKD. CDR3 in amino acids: CAISDAVRGEYGYTF. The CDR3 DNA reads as TGTGCCATCAGTGACGCTGTCAGGGGGGAGTATGGCTACACCTTC.

CDR3 sequence (DNA): TGCAGTGCTAGACGACAGACAAACTCCTACAATGAGCAGTTCTTC. It codes for CSARRQTNSYNEQFF. The chain has TRBV20-1 and TRBJ2-1, with D possibly matching TRBD1 (5 bases). Trimming cost V 2 bases and J 0 bases, with 11 bases left between them. This CDR3 has 15 residues. The germline CDR1 and CDR2 sequences are DFQATT and SNEGSKA (reference sequence).

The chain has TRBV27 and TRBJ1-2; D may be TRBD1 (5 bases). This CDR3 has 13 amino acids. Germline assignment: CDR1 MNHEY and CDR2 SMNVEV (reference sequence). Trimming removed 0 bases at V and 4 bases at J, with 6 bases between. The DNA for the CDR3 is TGTGCCAGCAGTTTATCGACAGCCTATGGCTACACCTTC. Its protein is CASSLSTAYGYTF.

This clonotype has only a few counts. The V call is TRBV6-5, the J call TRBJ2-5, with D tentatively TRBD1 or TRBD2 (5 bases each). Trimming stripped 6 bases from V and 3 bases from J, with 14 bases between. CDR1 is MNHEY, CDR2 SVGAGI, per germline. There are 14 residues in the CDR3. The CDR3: CASSPWGTEETQYF. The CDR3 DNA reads TGTGCCAGCAGCCCCTGGGGGACGGAAGAGACCCAGTACTTC.

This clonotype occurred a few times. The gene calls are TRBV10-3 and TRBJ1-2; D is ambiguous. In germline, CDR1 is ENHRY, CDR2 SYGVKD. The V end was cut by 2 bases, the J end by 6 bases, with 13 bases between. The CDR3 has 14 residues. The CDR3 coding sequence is TGTGCCATCAGTGAGGCCTTAGGAGTGAATGGCTACACCTTC. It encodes CAISEALGVNGYTF.

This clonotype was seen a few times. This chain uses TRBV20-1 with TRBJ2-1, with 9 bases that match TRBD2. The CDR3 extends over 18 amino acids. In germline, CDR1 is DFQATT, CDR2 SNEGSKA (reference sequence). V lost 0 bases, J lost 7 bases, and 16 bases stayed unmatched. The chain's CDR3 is CSARDLASGTFRGNEQFF. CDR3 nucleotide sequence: TGCAGTGCTAGAGATCTGGCTAGCGGGACCTTCAGAGGGAATGAGCAGTTCTTC.